The 10 T cell receptor beta chains below were found in one sample sequenced in a study of blood T cell repertoires in COVID-19. Repertoires were generated with immunoSEQ multiplex PCR, while TCRdb's copy carries only in-frame clones and drops some. The sample has around 120,000 clones, 87% seen once. Sequencing used peripheral blood. The receptors shown here come from a woman aged 70-85 years with acute or convalescent COVID-19.

This sequence joins TRBV24-1 and TRBJ1-2; D gene ambiguous. Trimming stripped 4 bases from V and 0 bases from J, with 5 bases between. The CDR3 spans 13 residues. Germline V lookup: CDR1 KGHDR, CDR2 SFDVKD. The CDR3 reads CATSEQSNYGYTF. CDR3 DNA: TGTGCCACCAGTGAACAGTCTAACTATGGCTACACCTTC.

The V and J genes are TRBV3-1 (or the pseudogene TRBV3-2) and TRBJ2-3; 8 bases align to TRBD1. Germline CDR1 LGHDT, CDR2 YNNKEL (reference sequence). J was trimmed by 2 bases and V by 4 bases; bases with no gene match: 5. The CDR3 is made up of 15 amino acids. The DNA for the CDR3 is TGTGCCAGCAGCCCCTGGACAGGGAACACAGATACGCAGTATTTT. This gives the protein CASSPWTGNTDTQYF.

This chain connects TRBV9 to TRBJ1-3; weak D call: TRBD1 (5 bases). Trimming left V 3 bases short and J 7 bases short, with 20 bases between. The CDR3 is 16 amino acids. Germline V lookup: CDR1 SGDLS, CDR2 YYNGEE. CDR3 DNA sequence: TGTGCCAGCAGCGCTAGCCTTGGAGAGGGGAGGAACACCATATATTTT. The encoded protein is CASSASLGEGRNTIYF.

The genes are TRBV11-3 and TRBJ1-1; tentatively, D is TRBD1 (5 bases). V gave up 3 bases and J gave up 5 bases, with 13 bases separating them. CDR1 is SGHNT, CDR2 YENEEA, per germline. The CDR3 covers 14 residues. The DNA of the CDR3 is TGTGCCAGCAGCTTTTCGGGCGGGGGTACTGAAGCTTTCTTT. It translates to CASSFSGGGTEAFF.

This rearrangement joins TRBV19 to TRBJ2-1, with D maybe TRBD1 (5 bases). V shed 3 bases and J shed 6 bases, with 24 bases lying between them. Per the germline V gene, CDR1 is LNHDA and CDR2 is SQIVND (reference sequence). The CDR3 covers 18 residues. This CDR3 reads CASSIDTGRRVKGNEQFF. The CDR3 DNA follows: TGTGCCAGTAGTATCGATACTGGGCGCAGGGTGAAGGGCAATGAGCAGTTCTTC. Drawing the rest from reference TRBV19 and TRBJ2-1, the complete variable domain is DGGITQSPKYLFRKEGQNVTLSCEQNLNHDAMYWYRQDPGQGLRLIYYSQIVNDFQKGDIAEGYSVSREKKESFPLTVTSAQKNPTAFYLCASSIDTGRRVKGNEQFFGPGTRLTVL.

On this clone itself: At the DNA level, this CDR3 is encoded by other sequences in the same sample as well. The V call is TRBV30, the J call TRBJ1-5, with D tentatively TRBD1 (5 bases). CDR3 length equals 14 residues. With 1 base removed from V and 4 bases from J, the gap between germline ends came to 11 bases. Looked up from germline, CDR1 is GTSNPN and CDR2 is SVGIG (reference sequence). CDR3 in DNA: TGTGCCTGGAGTGGCGGCGGGGGGAATCAGCCCCAGCATTTT. Its translation: CAWSGGGGNQPQHF.

This clone came up a few times. The chain links TRBV10-1 to TRBJ2-3, with D perhaps matching TRBD2 (7 bases). This CDR3 is 14 amino acids long. Trimming took 3 bases from V and 5 from J, leaving 12 bases between them. Germline CDR1 reads WNHNN; CDR2 reads SYGVQD (reference sequence). The chain's CDR3 is CASSDGGPGDTQYF. The DNA for the CDR3 is TGCGCCAGCAGTGACGGGGGGCCGGGAGATACGCAGTATTTT.

The CDR3 here is CASSWTENYGYTF. CDR3 nucleotides: TGTGCCAGCTCGTGGACAGAGAACTATGGCTACACCTTC. The genes are TRBV18 and TRBJ1-2, with D perhaps matching TRBD1 (6 bases). This CDR3 comprises 13 residues. Trimming stripped 6 bases from V and 2 bases from J, with 10 bases between. Germline loops: CDR1 KGHSH, CDR2 LQKENI.

The chain joins TRBV5-4 to TRBJ2-3, with no clear D. Looked up from germline, CDR1 is SGHNT and CDR2 is YYREEE (reference sequence). The CDR3 has 14 amino acids. With 0 bases removed from V and 6 bases from J, the gap between germline ends came to 11 bases. CDR3: CASSLDRRSDTQYF. The CDR3 DNA is TGTGCCAGCAGCTTGGACAGACGGTCGGATACGCAGTATTTT.

The chain has TRBV28 and TRBJ1-2; 9 bases align to TRBD1. The CDR3 contains 13 residues. Germline V gene lookup returns CDR1 MDHEN and CDR2 SYDVKM. The ends lost 4 bases at V and 6 bases at J; junction bases unmatched: 3. As DNA, the CDR3 is TGTGCCAGCAGTTCGGGACAGGGAGATGGCTACACCTTC. Its translation: CASSSGQGDGYTF.